This T cell receptor (beta chain) comes out of a study of early T cells in non-severe SARS-CoV-2 infection. Study information: The input, bulk RNA from unsorted whole blood, was sequenced, and chains were unpaired.

CDR3 length equals 18 residues. In germline, CDR1 is SGHRS, CDR2 YFSETQ. V dropped 4 bases and J dropped 0; count of bases not matched to a gene: 4. Study-level results: VDJdb matches were skewed toward anti-spike CD8 T cell responses.

This clonotype was seen more than once but under ten times. As yet, its antigen is unknown. The TCR library protocol attached unique molecular identifiers to the individual cDNA molecules. TCRdb processed the 5' RACE reads anew with MiXCR; each CDR3 protein has one entry. The table lists tens of thousands of distinct CDR3 sequences, less than 9.5% of them singletons. The chain joins TRBV5-1 to TRBJ2-2, with TRBD2 matching over 15 bases. Sequencing was performed on whole blood, taken at baseline. The clonotype originates from an adult who was a healthcare worker with PCR-confirmed SARS-CoV-2 infection or an uninfected control (not recorded which). CDR3 loop: CASSAGLAGGPNTGELFF. For the CDR3, the DNA is TGCGCCAGCAGCGCCGGACTAGCGGGAGGGCCGAACACCGGGGAGCTGTTTTTT.